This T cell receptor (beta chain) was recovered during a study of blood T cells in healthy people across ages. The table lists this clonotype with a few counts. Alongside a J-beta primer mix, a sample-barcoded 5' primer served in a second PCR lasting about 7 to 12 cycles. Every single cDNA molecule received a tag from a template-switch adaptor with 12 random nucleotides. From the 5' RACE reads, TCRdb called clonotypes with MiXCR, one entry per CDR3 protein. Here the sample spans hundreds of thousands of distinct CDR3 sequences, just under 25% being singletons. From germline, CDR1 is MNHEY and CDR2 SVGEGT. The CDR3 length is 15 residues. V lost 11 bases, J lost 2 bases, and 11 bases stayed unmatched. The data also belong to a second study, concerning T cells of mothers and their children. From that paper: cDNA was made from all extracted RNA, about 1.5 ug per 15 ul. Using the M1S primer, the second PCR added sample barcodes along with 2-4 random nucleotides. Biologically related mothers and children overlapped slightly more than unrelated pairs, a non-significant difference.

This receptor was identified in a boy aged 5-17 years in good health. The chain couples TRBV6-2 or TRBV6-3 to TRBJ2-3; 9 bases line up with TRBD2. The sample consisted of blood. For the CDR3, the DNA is TGTGCCGCGGCCGACCCGGGACTAGCCACAGATACGCAGTATTTT. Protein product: CAAADPGLATDTQYF.